Sequencing of this T cell receptor beta chain was carried out in a study of early T cells in non-severe SARS-CoV-2 infection. Attachment of unique molecular identifiers was made to individual cDNA molecules. MiXCR was run by TCRdb on the 5' RACE reads, yielding one entry per CDR3 protein. The sample holds around 63,000 distinct CDR3 sequences, approximately 13% seen once. This clonotype was recorded many times. Germline values: CDR1 LNHDA, CDR2 SQIVND (reference sequence). Between the trimmed V and J ends, which lost 5 bases and 5 bases, there was a span of 5 bases. The CDR3 has 11 amino acids. The sample taken for sequencing was whole blood. The source of this sequence is an adult who was a healthcare worker with PCR-confirmed SARS-CoV-2 infection or an uninfected control (not recorded which). The chain employs TRBV19 and TRBJ2-3; no definite D call. In DNA, the CDR3 is TGTGCCAGTAGTCGGCAAGATACGCAGTATTTT. It yields the protein CASSRQDTQYF.